This T cell receptor beta chain was identified during a study of regulatory T cells in long-lasting Graves disease. Time point indicated: newly diagnosed GD, antithyroid drugs for less than 3 months. Researchers made the TCR library from RNA that was extracted from PBMCs. This clonotype was seen many times. The V and J ends lost 6 bases and 7 bases, in that order; junction bases with no gene match: 12. The CDR3 is made up of 15 amino acids. Per germline, CDR1 SGHTA and CDR2 FQGNSA. Arm-PCR of CDR3 regions and iRepertoire HTBI primers were the basis on which TCR beta libraries were built. TCRdb independently ran MiXCR on the multiplex PCR reads; one entry per CDR3 protein. The data show fewer than 650,000 distinct CDR3 sequences, approximately 15% seen once. The sample was also linked to a second study, of T cells in Graves' hyperthyroidism and ophthalmopathy. As that report states: HTBI primers were the set used in a first-round RT-PCR of the TCR CDR3. The blood repertoire included most of the expanded thyroid clonotypes above 0.001.

The sample was peripheral blood mononuclear cells (PBMCs), taken at new diagnosis, from a patient treated with antithyroid drugs. The receptor comes from a woman aged 25 to 45 with Graves disease. The chain links TRBV7-2 to TRBJ2-1; 7 nucleotides align to TRBD1. CDR3: CASRIEGARRNEQFF. The CDR3 region has the DNA TGTGCCAGCAGGATCGAGGGGGCGAGGCGGAATGAGCAGTTCTTC.